This T cell receptor beta chain is drawn from a study of blood T cell repertoires in COVID-19. Study details: T cells, B-cell-depleted T cells, or PBMCs provided the cDNA or gDNA that served as material.

The germline V gene encodes CDR1 SGHRS and CDR2 YFSETQ. This CDR3 has 15 residues. V was clipped by 6 bases and J by 8 bases, with 21 bases between them. Participants came from under 30 US areas, aged about 18 to 95 years. Symptom resolution, clearance, or two negative PCRs marked donors in Cohort 3 as recovered. Sequencing was performed with immunoSEQ multiplex PCR; in TCRdb, only in-frame clones are kept and a portion is missing. Seen here are 430,000 or so clones, more than 75% observed once, and the top ten hold roughly 1.9%. This TCR was sampled from a woman in her 40s who had recovered from COVID-19. This chain connects TRBV5-1 to TRBJ2-1; the D gene is possibly TRBD1 (5 bases). The sample was PBMCs or T cells enriched from blood (not recorded which). The CDR3 DNA is TGCGCCAGCACTGAAGACAGTCCTTTGTCCCATGAGCAGTTCTTC. Translation: CASTEDSPLSHEQFF. The full variable domain, completed using reference TRBV5-1 and TRBJ2-1, is KAGVTQTPRYLIKTRGQQVTLSCSPISGHRSVSWYQQTPGQGLQFLFEYFSETQRNKGNFPGRFSGRQFSNSRSEMNVSTLELGDSALYLCASTEDSPLSHEQFFGPGTRLTVL.